Below, one T cell receptor (beta chain) is given with its context. Its antigen is currently unknown. This sample was taken from a study of cytomegalovirus exposure and HLA in healthy donors. Study-wide points: According to an earlier analysis, most TCR beta V segments yielded productive rearrangements about 90% or about 30% of the time.

The PCR ran on 60 Vbeta and 13 Jbeta primers. TCRdb's table, derived via immunoSEQ multiplex PCR, lists solely in-frame clones and lacks some. Counted here are 100,000 or so clones, 60% to 80% occurring once; the ten biggest clones make up roughly 2.6%. The CDR3 is 15 amino acids. CDR1 is MNHEY and CDR2 is SVGAGI in the germline V gene. Trimming at V came to 5 bases and at J to 6 bases, leaving 6 bases not matched to a gene. Sequenced sample: PBMCs. V gene TRBV6-5 combines with J gene TRBJ2-2; 10 positions agree with TRBD2. This clonotype was sampled from a man aged 45-60 years in good health and CMV-seropositive. CDR3 DNA sequence: TGTGCCAGCAGTCCCGGGACTAGCGTGGCCGGGGAGCTGTTTTTT. Protein sequence: CASSPGTSVAGELFF.